This T cell receptor beta chain emerged from a study of blood T cell repertoires in COVID-19. Study details: The United States, Italy and Spain provided the acute and convalescent COVID-19 samples. PBMCs, B-cell-depleted T cells, or T cells were the source of the cDNA or gDNA that made up the material.

Looked up from germline, CDR1 is SNHLY and CDR2 is FYNNEI. There are 15 residues in the CDR3. V was pared by 1 base and J by 0 bases, with 6 bases between. Sequencing was performed with immunoSEQ multiplex PCR; in TCRdb, only in-frame clones are kept and a portion is missing. The profile shows under 250,000 clones, over 75% of them singletons. Cohorts were based on clinical histories the participants reported. The chain links TRBV2 to TRBJ2-2; D may be TRBD1 (5 bases). The sample comprised PBMCs or T cells enriched from blood (not recorded which). The TCR was taken from a woman aged 55-69 years who had recovered from COVID-19. CDR3 sequence: CASSEGGPNTGELFF. As DNA, the CDR3 is TGTGCCAGCAGTGAAGGGGGCCCGAACACCGGGGAGCTGTTTTTT. Full variable domain (missing parts from reference TRBV2 and TRBJ2-2): EPEVTQTPSHQVTQMGQEVILRCVPISNHLYFYWYRQILGQKVEFLVSFYNNEISEKSEIFDDQFSVERPDGSNFTLKIRSTKLEDSAMYFCASSEGGPNTGELFFGEGSRLTVL.